These T cell receptor beta chains were read from a single sample in a study of blood T cell repertoires in COVID-19. This table comes from immunoSEQ multiplex PCR, and its TCRdb copy is limited to in-frame clones, with some not included. The profile shows about 260,000 clones, roughly 88% of them singletons. Sequencing input: PBMCs or T cells enriched from blood (not recorded which). The receptor source for this set is a woman between 50 and 59 years old who had recovered from COVID-19. CDR3s include the opening cysteine and the closing phenylalanine or tryptophan. A D gene is named only where the DNA matches it firmly. Only part of the rows carry a size: once, few, many, or a class if the clone is expanded.

CASSRDKSTDTQYF,TGTGCCAGCAGCCGGGACAAAAGCACAGATACGCAGTATTTT,TRBJ2-3,TRBV7-2,-,-
CASSLGTSGLAQYF,TGTGCCAGTAGTCTCGGGACTAGCGGGTTAGCGCAGTATTTT,TRBJ2-3,TRBV19,TRBD2,few
CASSLVQGRYEQYF,TGTGCCAGCAGCTTAGTACAGGGGCGCTACGAGCAGTACTTC,TRBJ2-7,TRBV7-2,TRBD1,-
CAISKTGDISYEQYF,TGTGCCATCAGCAAAACAGGGGATATCTCCTACGAGCAGTACTTC,TRBJ2-7,TRBV10-3,TRBD1,-
CASSHSLAGGGTYEQYF,TGTGCCAGCAGCCATAGCCTAGCGGGAGGAGGAACCTACGAGCAGTACTTC,TRBJ2-7,TRBV7-6,TRBD2,-
CASSQESGVFGGYTF,TGCGCCAGCAGCCAAGAATCAGGGGTTTTCGGTGGCTACACCTTC,TRBJ1-2,TRBV4-3,-,-
CASSNLAGSYNEQFF,TGTGCCAGCTCGAACTTAGCGGGCTCCTACAATGAGCAGTTCTTC,TRBJ2-1,TRBV18,TRBD2,-
CASTLPPGNTIYF,TGTGCCAGCACCCTACCCCCTGGAAACACCATATATTTT,TRBJ1-3,TRBV28,-,once
CASRQNSNYGYTF,TGTGCCAGCAGACAGAACTCAAACTATGGCTACACCTTC,TRBJ1-2,TRBV19,-,-
CASSSLAGATETQYF,TGTGCCAGCAGCTCTCTAGCGGGGGCGACGGAGACCCAGTACTTC,TRBJ2-5,TRBV11-2,TRBD2,once
CASSLSRLPYGYTF,TGTGCCAGCAGCTTAAGCAGGCTCCCCTATGGCTACACCTTC,TRBJ1-2,TRBV7-8,-,-
CASSFRNIQYF,TGTGCCAGCAGTTTTAGAAACATTCAGTACTTC,TRBJ2-4,TRBV12-3/TRBV12-4,-,-
CASNTGTGWNEQFF,TGTGCCAGCAATACCGGGACAGGGTGGAATGAGCAGTTCTTC,TRBJ2-1,TRBV28,TRBD1,few
CASSEAGQGVYGYTF,TGTGCCAGCAGTGAAGCGGGACAGGGGGTATATGGCTACACCTTC,TRBJ1-2,TRBV2,TRBD1,few
CASSFRTSGRVRTDTQYF,TGTGCCAGCAGTTTCAGGACTAGCGGGAGGGTCAGGACAGATACGCAGTATTTT,TRBJ2-3,TRBV27,TRBD2,-
CASSPEGGQYNQPQHF,TGTGCCAGCAGCCCGGAAGGGGGACAGTACAATCAGCCCCAGCATTTT,TRBJ1-5,TRBV2,TRBD1,-
CASSGTGGAAGELFF,TGCGCCAGCAGTGGGACAGGGGGCGCGGCCGGGGAGCTGTTTTTT,TRBJ2-2,TRBV10-1,TRBD1,once
CSVPGQGEHGYTF,TGCAGCGTTCCTGGACAGGGTGAACATGGCTACACCTTC,TRBJ1-2,TRBV29-1,TRBD1,once
CASSRGATEAFF,TGTGCCAGCAGCCGGGGGGCTACTGAAGCTTTCTTT,TRBJ1-1,TRBV9,-,-
CATQGYANTGELFF,TGTGCCACACAGGGGTACGCGAACACCGGGGAGCTGTTTTTT,TRBJ2-2,TRBV5-4,TRBD1,-
CASSPVGTNMNTEAFF,TGTGCCAGCTCACCCGTCGGGACAAATATGAACACTGAAGCTTTCTTT,TRBJ1-1,TRBV18,-,-
CASSLASRGGELFF,TGTGCCAGCAGCTTAGCATCTCGAGGCGGGGAGCTGTTTTTT,TRBJ2-2,TRBV7-6,-,-
CASSPGFTRASSYNEQFF,TGCGCCAGCAGCCCCGGTTTCACGCGGGCGAGCTCCTACAATGAGCAGTTCTTC,TRBJ2-1,TRBV4-3,-,-
CASSYRTPGVNYGYTF,TGTGCCAGCAGTTACAGGACTCCTGGGGTTAACTATGGCTACACCTTC,TRBJ1-2,TRBV6-5,-,-
CASSLVGRSSYEQYF,TGTGCCAGCAGCTTGGTTGGTCGGAGCTCCTACGAGCAGTACTTC,TRBJ2-7,TRBV5-6,-,-
CASSLRTTFMEAFF,TGTGCCAGCAGTTTACGGACTACATTTATGGAAGCTTTCTTT,TRBJ1-1,TRBV28,-,-
CASISYTGTLYEQYF,TGTGCCAGCATTTCGTACACCGGGACTTTATACGAGCAGTACTTC,TRBJ2-7,TRBV7-9,-,once
CASSDPLRQGWAEAFF,TGTGCCAGCAGTGATCCTCTTCGACAGGGATGGGCTGAAGCTTTCTTT,TRBJ1-1,TRBV6-1,TRBD1,-
CASTSQGFYGYTF,TGTGCCAGTACCAGTCAGGGATTCTATGGCTACACCTTC,TRBJ1-2,TRBV19,-,-
CASSLSESSGGPSDTQYF,TGTGCCAGCAGCTTGTCCGAGTCTAGCGGGGGGCCTTCAGATACGCAGTATTTT,TRBJ2-3,TRBV11-2,TRBD2,-
CASNRGYGYTF,TGTGCCAGCAACAGGGGCTATGGCTACACCTTC,TRBJ1-2,TRBV28,TRBD1,-
CASSLRLDEQFF,TGTGCCAGCAGTTTAAGACTAGATGAGCAGTTCTTC,TRBJ2-1,TRBV28,-,-
CASSPTGVGANVLTF,TGCGCCAGCAGCCCTACAGGGGTTGGGGCCAACGTCCTGACTTTC,TRBJ2-6,TRBV4-1,TRBD1,-
CASSGQTGLNTEAFF,TGTGCCAGCAGCGGTCAGACAGGGCTGAACACTGAAGCTTTCTTT,TRBJ1-1,TRBV9,TRBD1,-
CASSGDRGANSPLHF,TGTGCCAGTAGTGGAGACAGGGGGGCGAATTCACCCCTCCACTTT,TRBJ1-6,TRBV19,TRBD1,-
CASSPFWRGKSYNEQFF,TGTGCCAGCAGTCCGTTCTGGCGGGGGAAATCCTACAATGAGCAGTTCTTC,TRBJ2-1,TRBV27,TRBD2,-
CASSFPGGAQPQHF,TGTGCCAGCAGCTTTCCCGGGGGGGCTCAGCCCCAGCATTTT,TRBJ1-5,TRBV7-2,-,-
CASSRRTTGELFF,TGTGCCAGCAGCCGGAGGACGACCGGGGAGCTGTTTTTT,TRBJ2-2,TRBV7-9,-,-
CASSPQEEAFF,TGTGCCAGCTCACCACAAGAGGAAGCTTTCTTT,TRBJ1-1,TRBV18,-,once
CASARRRTNHNEQFF,TGTGCCAGCGCCCGGCGGCGTACGAACCATAATGAGCAGTTCTTC,TRBJ2-1,TRBV5-6,-,-
CASRIGRTNYGYTF,TGTGCCAGTCGTATTGGCCGAACTAACTATGGCTACACCTTC,TRBJ1-2,TRBV6-5,-,-
CASSPTQDSVHIQYF,TGTGCCAGCAGCCCCACACAAGACAGTGTGCACATTCAGTACTTC,TRBJ2-4,TRBV7-3,-,-
CASSLKGLTGELFF,TGTGCCAGCAGCTTGAAGGGGTTGACCGGGGAGCTGTTTTTT,TRBJ2-2,TRBV11-1,-,-
CASRDRNSNQPQHF,TGTGCCAGCAGGGACAGAAATAGCAATCAGCCCCAGCATTTT,TRBJ1-5,TRBV2,-,-